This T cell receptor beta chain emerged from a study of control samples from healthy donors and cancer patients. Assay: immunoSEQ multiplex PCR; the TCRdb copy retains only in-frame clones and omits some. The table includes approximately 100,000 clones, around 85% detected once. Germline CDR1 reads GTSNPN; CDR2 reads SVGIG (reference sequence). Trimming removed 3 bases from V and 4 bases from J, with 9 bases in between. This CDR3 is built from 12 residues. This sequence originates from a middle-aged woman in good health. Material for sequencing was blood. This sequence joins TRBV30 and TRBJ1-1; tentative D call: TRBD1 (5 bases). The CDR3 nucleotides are TGTGCCTGGAGGAGGGGAGGCACTGAAGCTTTCTTT. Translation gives CAWRRGGTEAFF.